What follows are 11 T cell receptor beta chains derived from one specimen sequenced in a study of CD8 T cells in Susac syndrome. RNA, at roughly 0.45 to 1 ug, was reverse transcribed with random hexamers. TCRdb analysed the immunoSEQ multiplex PCR reads with MiXCR anew, one entry per CDR3 protein. This table has 200,000 or so distinct CDR3 sequences, around 96% appearing once. Sample: CD4+ T cells from PBMCs. The receptors originated from a human donor with multiple sclerosis.

The chain recombines TRBV6-5 with TRBJ2-5; 12 bases align to TRBD2. The CDR3 extends over 15 amino acids. V was pared by 6 bases and J by 4 bases, with 6 bases of the junction left unmatched. Per germline, CDR1 MNHEY and CDR2 SVGAGI. The CDR3 reads CASSRLAGVRETQYF. The CDR3 DNA is TGTGCCAGCAGCAGACTAGCGGGAGTTCGAGAGACCCAGTACTTC.

The chain carries TRBV27 and TRBJ2-2; no clear D. This CDR3 has 14 amino acids. V was cut by 4 bases and J by 1 base, with 7 bases left in between. Per germline, CDR1 MNHEY and CDR2 SMNVEV (reference sequence). Here the CDR3 DNA reads TGTGCCAGCAGTTCCCCCCAGAACACCGGGGAGCTGTTTTTT. Amino acids: CASSSPQNTGELFF.

V is TRBV28 and J is TRBJ2-1; 9 bases line up with TRBD2. V lost 8 bases to trimming and J lost 6 bases; unmatched junction nucleotides: 8. Germline assignment: CDR1 MDHEN and CDR2 SYDVKM. The CDR3 loop spans 14 amino acids. The CDR3 loop reads CASEDSGGFNEQFF. The CDR3, as DNA: TGTGCCAGCGAAGATAGCGGGGGTTTCAATGAGCAGTTCTTC.

The chain carries TRBV3-1 and TRBJ1-1; tentatively, D is TRBD1 (6 bases). Trimming cost V 5 bases and J 5 bases, with 18 bases left between them. The CDR3 consists of 15 residues. The germline CDR1 and CDR2 sequences are LGHDT and YNNKEL (reference sequence). The CDR3 reads CASSKTQGGRTEAFF. CDR3 DNA sequence: TGTGCCAGCAGCAAGACTCAAGGGGGAAGAACTGAAGCTTTCTTT.

This clonotype was counted a few times. The chain couples TRBV25-1 to TRBJ1-1; D unclear. The germline V gene encodes CDR1 MGHDK and CDR2 SYGVNS. This CDR3 is built from 12 residues. Trimming left V 4 bases short and J 2 bases short, with 5 bases between. This CDR3 reads CASSALNTEAFF. In DNA form, the CDR3 reads TGTGCCAGCAGTGCTCTTAACACTGAAGCTTTCTTT.

The chain links TRBV20-1 to TRBJ2-1, with unresolved D. CDR1 and CDR2 from the germline V gene are DFQATT and SNEGSKA (reference sequence). The germline V and J ends were trimmed by 6 bases and 10 bases, with 10 bases remaining between them. The CDR3 consists of 10 residues. CDR3 loop: CSAPLNEQFF. CDR3 DNA: TGCAGTGCCCCCTTGAACGAGCAGTTCTTC.

The chain joins TRBV24-1 to TRBJ2-1, with 9 bases identical to TRBD2. CDR3 length equals 16 residues. Germline V gives CDR1 KGHDR, CDR2 SFDVKD. V was clipped by 4 bases and J by 8 bases; unmatched bases: 11. The CDR3 region has the DNA TGTGCCACCAGTGAGTATAGCGGGAGCGAAAGGCATGAGCAGTTCTTC. Translating gives CATSEYSGSERHEQFF.

The V gene is TRBV10-3, the J gene TRBJ2-1, with D perhaps TRBD2 (6 bases). The V gene's germline CDR1 is ENHRY and CDR2 SYGVKD. The CDR3 spans 12 residues. Trimming took off 7 bases at V and 12 bases at J, with 16 bases between the two ends. CDR3 in DNA: TGTGCCATCAAGGCGGAGGGATCTGGGCAGTTCTTC. Amino acids: CAIKAEGSGQFF.

Only one count was recorded for this clonotype. The chain combines TRBV12-3 or TRBV12-4 with TRBJ2-2; D not certain. Trimming removed 0 bases from V and 4 bases from J, with 6 bases in between. This CDR3 has 14 residues. CDR3 amino acids: CASSLAGSTGELFF. In DNA, the CDR3 is TGTGCCAGCAGTTTAGCCGGTTCCACCGGGGAGCTGTTTTTT.

The chain couples TRBV27 to TRBJ2-3, with D possibly TRBD2 on 6 matching bases. In germline, CDR1 is MNHEY, CDR2 SMNVEV (reference sequence). The CDR3 spans 15 residues. Trimming took 6 bases from V and 1 from J, leaving 14 bases between them. The CDR3 region is CASSRRGLGTDTQYF. CDR3 DNA sequence: TGTGCCAGCAGCAGGAGGGGCCTCGGCACAGATACGCAGTATTTT.

A single count supports this clonotype. The genes are TRBV2 and TRBJ2-1, with D unclear. Germline CDR1 SNHLY, CDR2 FYNNEI. CDR3 length: 13 amino acids. Trimming pared 1 base from V and 5 bases from J, leaving 6 bases between. CDR3 sequence (DNA): TGTGCCAGCAGTGAAGAAATTAACAATGAGCAGTTCTTC. Its protein is CASSEEINNEQFF.